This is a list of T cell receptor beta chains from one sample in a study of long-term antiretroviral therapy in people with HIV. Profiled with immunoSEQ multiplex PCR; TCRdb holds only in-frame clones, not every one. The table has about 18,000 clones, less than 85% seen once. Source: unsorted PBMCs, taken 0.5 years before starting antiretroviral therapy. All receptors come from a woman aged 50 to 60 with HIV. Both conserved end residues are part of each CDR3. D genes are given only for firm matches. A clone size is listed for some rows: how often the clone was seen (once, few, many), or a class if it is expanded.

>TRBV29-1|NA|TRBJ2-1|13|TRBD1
CSVRTGGNNEQFF
TGCAGCGTTCGGACAGGTGGAAACAATGAGCAGTTCTTC
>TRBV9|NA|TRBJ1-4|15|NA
CASSLGRREREKLFF
TGTGCCAGCAGCTTAGGACGGCGAGAAAGGGAAAAACTGTTTTTT
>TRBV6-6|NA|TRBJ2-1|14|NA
CASSYSNQGKEQFF
TGTGCCAGCAGTTACTCGAATCAGGGGAAGGAGCAGTTCTTC
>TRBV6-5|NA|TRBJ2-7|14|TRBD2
CASSLAGGKVEQYF
TGTGCCAGCAGTTTAGCGGGGGGAAAGGTCGAGCAGTACTTC
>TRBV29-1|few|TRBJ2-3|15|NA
CSVEVTGSGTDTQYF
TGCAGCGTGGAGGTTACAGGGTCGGGGACAGATACGCAGTATTTT
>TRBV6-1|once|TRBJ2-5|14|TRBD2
CASSPGGPWETQYF
TGTGCCAGCAGTCCGGGGGGGCCTTGGGAGACCCAGTACTTC
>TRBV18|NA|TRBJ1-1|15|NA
CASSFEGGMNTEAFF
TGTGCCAGCTCGTTTGAGGGGGGTATGAACACTGAAGCTTTCTTT
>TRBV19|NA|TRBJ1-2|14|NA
CASRSLEGNYGYTF
TGTGCCAGTAGGTCCCTTGAGGGGAACTATGGCTACACCTTC
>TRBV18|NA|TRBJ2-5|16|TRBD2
CASSPPSGGAKETQYF
TGTGCCAGCTCACCACCGAGCGGGGGCGCGAAAGAGACCCAGTACTTC
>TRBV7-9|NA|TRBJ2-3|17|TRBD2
CASSPGLAGARTDTQYF
TGTGCCAGCAGCCCCGGACTAGCGGGGGCCCGCACAGATACGCAGTATTTT
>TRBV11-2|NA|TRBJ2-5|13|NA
CASRSGVQETQYF
TGTGCCAGCAGATCAGGGGTACAAGAGACCCAGTACTTC
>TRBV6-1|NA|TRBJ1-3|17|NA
CASSEIRRVVAGNTIYF
TGTGCCAGCAGTGAAATCCGCAGGGTTGTAGCTGGAAACACCATATATTTT
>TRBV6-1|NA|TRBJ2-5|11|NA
CASYGLETQYF
TGTGCCAGCTATGGTTTAGAGACCCAGTACTTC
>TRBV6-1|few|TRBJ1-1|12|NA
CASSHGNTEAFF
TGTGCCAGCAGTCATGGGAACACTGAAGCTTTCTTT
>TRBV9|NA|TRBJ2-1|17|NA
CASSATFGMAGYNEQFF
TGTGCCAGCAGCGCCACATTTGGGATGGCGGGGTACAATGAGCAGTTCTTC
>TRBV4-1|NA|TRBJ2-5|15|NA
CASSLLGEQQETQYF
TGCGCCAGCAGCTTGCTAGGGGAGCAACAAGAGACCCAGTACTTC
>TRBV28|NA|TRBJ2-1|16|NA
CASSLPPPRSYNEQFF
TGTGCCAGCAGTTTACCCCCCCCTCGGTCCTACAATGAGCAGTTCTTC
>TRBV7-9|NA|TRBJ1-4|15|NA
CASSPGRGTNEKLFF
TGTGCCAGCAGCCCAGGGAGGGGAACTAATGAAAAACTGTTTTTT
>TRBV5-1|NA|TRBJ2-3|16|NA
CASSSRPDGSTDTQYF
TGCGCCAGCAGCTCCCGCCCGGACGGAAGCACAGATACGCAGTATTTT
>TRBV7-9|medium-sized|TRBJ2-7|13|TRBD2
CASSPRGGYEQYF
TGTGCCAGCAGCCCCCGCGGGGGCTACGAGCAGTACTTC
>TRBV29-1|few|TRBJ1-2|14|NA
CSVTHVGAGYGYTF
TGCAGCGTTACACACGTGGGGGCGGGCTATGGCTACACCTTC
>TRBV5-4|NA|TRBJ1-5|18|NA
CASSVRGGVTYSNQPQHF
TGTGCCAGCAGCGTAAGGGGGGGGGTGACATATAGCAATCAGCCCCAGCATTTT
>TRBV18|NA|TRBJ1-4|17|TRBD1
CASSSDPGQLTNEKLFF
TGTGCCAGCTCAAGTGATCCGGGACAGCTAACTAATGAAAAACTGTTTTTT
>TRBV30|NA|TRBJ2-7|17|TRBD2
CAWSAGTSGLVVNEQYF
TGTGCCTGGAGTGCTGGGACTAGCGGGCTGGTTGTGAACGAACAGTACTTC
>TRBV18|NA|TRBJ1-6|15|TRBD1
CASSPGTGSNSPLHF
TGTGCCAGCTCACCAGGGACAGGGAGTAATTCACCCCTCCACTTT
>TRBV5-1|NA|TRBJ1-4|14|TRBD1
CASMPQGAGEKLFF
TGCGCCAGCATGCCACAGGGGGCAGGTGAAAAACTGTTTTTT
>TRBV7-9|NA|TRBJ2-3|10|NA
CASSLDTQYF
TGTGCCAGCAGCCTCGATACGCAGTATTTT
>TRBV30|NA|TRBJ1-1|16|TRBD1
CAWSVKVGTGHTEAFF
TGTGCCTGGAGTGTGAAAGTGGGGACAGGCCACACTGAAGCTTTCTTT
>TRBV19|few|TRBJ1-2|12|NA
CASRGPGYGYTF
TGTGCCAGTCGGGGGCCGGGCTATGGCTACACCTTC
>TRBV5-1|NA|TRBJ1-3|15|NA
CASSRSGGPGNTIYF
TGCGCCAGCAGCCGTTCGGGGGGGCCGGGAAACACCATATATTTT
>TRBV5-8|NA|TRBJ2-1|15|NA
CASSPDGYSYNEQFF
TGTGCCAGCAGCCCCGACGGATACTCCTACAATGAGCAGTTCTTC
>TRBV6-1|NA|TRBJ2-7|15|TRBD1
CASSEYRTGGYEQYF
TGTGCCAGCAGTGAATATCGGACAGGGGGCTACGAGCAGTACTTC
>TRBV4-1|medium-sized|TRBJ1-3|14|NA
CASSQGWTGYTIYF
TGCGCCAGCAGCCAAGGGTGGACGGGCTACACCATATATTTT
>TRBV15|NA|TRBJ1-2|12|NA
CATSRTVQGYTF
TGTGCCACCAGCAGGACAGTTCAGGGCTACACCTTC
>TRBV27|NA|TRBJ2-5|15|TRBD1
CASRFRDRVQETQYF
TGTGCCAGCCGTTTCCGGGACAGGGTCCAAGAGACCCAGTACTTC
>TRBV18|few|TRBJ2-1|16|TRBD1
CASSPSTGEGYNEQFF
TGTGCCAGCTCACCCTCGACAGGGGAAGGGTACAATGAGCAGTTCTTC
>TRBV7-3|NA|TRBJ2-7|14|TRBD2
CASRSTSGGYEQYF
TGTGCCAGCAGGTCGACTAGCGGGGGCTACGAGCAGTACTTC
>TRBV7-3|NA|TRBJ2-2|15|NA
CAIRIRVGDVGELFF
TGTGCCATCCGAATCAGGGTAGGGGACGTCGGGGAGCTGTTTTTT
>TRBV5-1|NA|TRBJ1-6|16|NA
CASSLGGKGYNSPLHF
TGCGCCAGCAGCTTGGGGGGTAAAGGGTATAATTCACCCCTCCACTTT
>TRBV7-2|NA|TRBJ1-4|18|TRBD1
CASSTFQNIRQGDEKLFF
TGTGCCAGCAGCACCTTCCAGAATATTCGACAGGGGGATGAAAAACTGTTTTTT
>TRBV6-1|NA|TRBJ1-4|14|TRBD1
CASRAGTGREKLFF
TGTGCCAGCAGAGCCGGGACAGGACGTGAAAAACTGTTTTTT